The 14 T cell receptor beta chains presented below share a single source sample, sequenced in a study of T cells after yellow fever vaccination (dated by TCRdb to the late 2010s). Explained via the paper, the treatment or condition label denotes: live attenuated yellow fever vaccine strain. Libraries were prepared through 5' RACE. The reads were generated on an Illumina HiSeq 2500. In TCRdb, the public reads were trimmed at Q25 with fastp and aligned with MiXCR, with productive beta chains retained. Rows are unified per CDR3 protein, each entry keeping the most common DNA and genes. In all, the sample holds some 150,000 distinct CDR3 sequences, and under 7% of those were seen once. Jointly, the top ten make up more than 0.6% of the sample. This specimen was CD4+ T cells sorted from PBMCs, taken 10 days after the yellow fever booster vaccination. The receptors come from a man aged 25-45 years who received the YFV17D yellow fever vaccine.

There are many counts of this clonotype. V gene TRBV6-2 or TRBV6-3 combines with J gene TRBJ1-2; a possible D gene is TRBD1 (5 bases). The CDR3 is made up of 20 amino acids. CDR1 is MNHEY, CDR2 SVGEGT, per germline. Trimming removed 2 bases at V and 5 bases at J, with 30 bases between. The CDR3 here is CASSYVGTGRGSKDNYGYTF. DNA of the CDR3: TGTGCCAGCAGTTACGTAGGGACGGGGCGGGGAAGTAAAGACAATTATGGCTACACCTTC.

This clonotype has just a few counts. V and J are TRBV7-2 and TRBJ2-7, with D perhaps matching TRBD2 (6 bases). Trimming removed 1 base at V and 6 bases at J, with 19 bases between. This CDR3 has 16 amino acids. Looked up from germline, CDR1 is SGHTA and CDR2 is FQGNSA. CDR3 amino acids: CASSLEPKPGLREQYF. CDR3 nucleotides: TGTGCCAGCAGCTTAGAGCCGAAACCGGGACTCCGCGAGCAGTACTTC.

This clonotype was seen many times. The chain uses TRBV5-1 and TRBJ2-1, with TRBD2 matching 13 bases. J was trimmed by 10 bases and V by 4 bases; bases with no gene match: 11. Germline CDR1 SGHRS, CDR2 YFSETQ. This CDR3 is built from 16 residues. CDR3: CASSPQLAGGREEQFF. The CDR3 DNA reads TGCGCCAGCAGCCCACAACTAGCGGGAGGGCGGGAGGAGCAGTTCTTC.

This clonotype was observed many times. This chain uses TRBV7-2 with TRBJ2-2; 8 bases are shared with TRBD1. V shed 5 bases and J 3 bases; nucleotides not matched to a gene: 8. Looked up from germline, CDR1 is SGHTA and CDR2 is FQGNSA. The CDR3 spans 16 residues. CDR3 sequence (DNA): TGTGCCAGCAGCGCCGAGCCAGGGGGCCACACCGGGGAGCTGTTTTTT. It is translated as CASSAEPGGHTGELFF.

This clonotype was detected many times. This chain links TRBV7-2 with TRBJ2-4; tentatively, D is TRBD1 (6 bases). This CDR3 has 12 amino acids. Germline V CDR1 and CDR2: SGHTA, FQGNSA. The V end was cut by 5 bases, the J end by 8 bases, with 10 bases between. CDR3 protein: CASSPRGDIQYF. The CDR3 bases are TGTGCCAGCAGCCCCAGGGGCGACATTCAGTACTTC.

This clonotype was seen ten or more times. The chain recombines TRBV6-2 or TRBV6-3 with TRBJ2-5; D may correspond to TRBD1 or TRBD2 (5 bases each). Trimming pared 6 bases from V and 4 bases from J, leaving 18 bases between. The CDR3 consists of 15 residues. Germline-derived CDR1 and CDR2 are MNHEY and SVGEGT. CDR3 DNA sequence: TGTGCCAGCAGCCCCCCAGCCGGGACGGGAGAGACCCAGTACTTC. It specifies CASSPPAGTGETQYF.

This clonotype was found many times. This sequence joins TRBV5-1 and TRBJ2-3; 10 nucleotides line up with TRBD2. This CDR3 is 16 amino acids long. CDR1 SGHRS and CDR2 YFSETQ come from the germline V gene. The V and J ends lost 4 bases and 2 bases, in that order; junction bases with no gene match: 7. The CDR3 is CASSPRTSGITDTQYF. In nucleotides, the CDR3 is TGCGCCAGCAGCCCAAGGACTAGCGGAATCACAGATACGCAGTATTTT. The entire variable domain, with the rest obtained from reference TRBV5-1 and TRBJ2-3, is as follows: KAGVTQTPRYLIKTRGQQVTLSCSPISGHRSVSWYQQTPGQGLQFLFEYFSETQRNKGNFPGRFSGRQFSNSRSEMNVSTLELGDSALYLCASSPRTSGITDTQYFGPGTRLTVL.

This clonotype was recorded at least ten times. This chain joins TRBV6-2 or TRBV6-3 and TRBJ2-1, with a weak D call TRBD1 (5 bases). The ends were cut back, 5 bases at V and 7 bases at J, with 15 bases in the middle. This CDR3 comprises 14 residues. Germline lookup yields CDR1 MNHEY and CDR2 SVGEGT. CDR3 protein: CASSPPGAVNEQFF. The CDR3 DNA is TGTGCCAGCAGTCCCCCTGGGGCCGTAAATGAGCAGTTCTTC.

This clonotype showed up many times. The chain links TRBV20-1 to TRBJ1-2, with D unclear. V dropped 3 bases and J dropped 8 bases, with 13 bases sitting between them. CDR1 is DFQATT and CDR2 is SNEGSKA in the germline V gene (reference sequence). CDR3 length: 12 residues. In nucleotides, the CDR3 is TGCAGTGCTAGCAGGCAGTCGGCGGGCTACACCTTC. It yields the protein CSASRQSAGYTF.

Many counts were recorded for this clonotype. V and J are TRBV7-7 and TRBJ2-3, with D perhaps TRBD2 (6 bases). The CDR3 runs to 13 residues. Germline CDR1 SSHAT, CDR2 FNYEAQ (reference sequence). V dropped 3 bases and J dropped 5 bases, with 9 bases sitting between them. The CDR3 DNA reads TGTGCCAGCAGCTTGCCGGGGGAAGATACGCAGTATTTT. Its protein is CASSLPGEDTQYF.

This clonotype appeared many times. The genes are TRBV20-1 and TRBJ2-3; the D call may be TRBD1 or TRBD2 (5 bases each). Trimming took 5 bases from V and 4 from J, leaving 16 bases between them. The CDR3 covers 14 residues. Germline V gives CDR1 DFQATT, CDR2 SNEGSKA (reference sequence). CDR3 sequence reads: CSAAGTSIADTQYF. CDR3 DNA sequence: TGCAGTGCTGCCGGGACCTCCATCGCAGATACGCAGTATTTT.

The sample holds many counts of this clonotype. The V and J genes are TRBV25-1 and TRBJ2-6; a possible D gene is TRBD2 (6 bases). CDR3 size: 19 residues. The germline V gene has CDR1 MGHDK and CDR2 SYGVNS. V was clipped by 0 bases and J by 0 bases, with 15 bases between them. This CDR3 reads CASSEYGGTVSSGANVLTF. The CDR3, as DNA: TGTGCCAGCAGTGAATATGGCGGGACCGTTAGCTCTGGGGCCAACGTCCTGACTTTC.

This clonotype was seen repeatedly, ten times or more. CDR3 sequence reads: CASSLWSEGEQFF. As DNA, the CDR3 is TGCGCCAGCAGCTTGTGGAGCGAAGGTGAGCAGTTCTTC. This rearrangement joins TRBV5-1 to TRBJ2-1; D is ambiguous. Germline CDR1 and CDR2: SGHRS and YFSETQ. The ends were cut back, 1 base at V and 9 bases at J, with 11 bases in the middle. The CDR3 is made up of 13 amino acids. Supplemented by reference TRBV5-1 and TRBJ2-1, the full variable domain reads KAGVTQTPRYLIKTRGQQVTLSCSPISGHRSVSWYQQTPGQGLQFLFEYFSETQRNKGNFPGRFSGRQFSNSRSEMNVSTLELGDSALYLCASSLWSEGEQFFGPGTRLTVL.

This clonotype was recorded a few times. The rearrangement uses TRBV7-2 and TRBJ2-7; D may be TRBD1 (5 bases). The CDR3 is made up of 15 amino acids. From germline, CDR1 is SGHTA and CDR2 FQGNSA. V was clipped by 5 bases and J by 3 bases, with 17 bases between them. CDR3 protein: CASSASLQGRYEQYF. CDR3 sequence (DNA): TGTGCCAGCAGCGCCAGTTTGCAGGGTCGCTACGAGCAGTACTTC.